This T cell receptor beta chain was recorded in a study of T cell responses to AZD1222 COVID-19 vaccine. Study results and caveats: Spike-specific TCR breadth and depth grew following two AZD1222 doses. The sample set comprised mostly white British donors with more females, and clonal diversity was possibly underestimated. At study baseline, merely a handful of AZD1222 recipients were seropositive.

Data came from immunoSEQ multiplex PCR; TCRdb stores just in-frame clones and leaves some out. The sample has 65,000 to 70,000 clones, roughly 80% seen once. V gave up 2 bases and J gave up 6 bases, with 11 bases separating them. The CDR3 is 13 amino acids. Germline assignment: CDR1 MNHEY and CDR2 SVGAGI. Details on this clone: The antigen is undetermined.

The sample was peripheral blood, taken on day 0 of AZD1222 vaccination. The genes are TRBV6-5 and TRBJ2-7; no reliable D call. The TCR originated in an adult in good health. The CDR3, as DNA: TGTGCCAGCAGTTACGGGATTGGGGTCGAGCAGTACTTC. It encodes CASSYGIGVEQYF.